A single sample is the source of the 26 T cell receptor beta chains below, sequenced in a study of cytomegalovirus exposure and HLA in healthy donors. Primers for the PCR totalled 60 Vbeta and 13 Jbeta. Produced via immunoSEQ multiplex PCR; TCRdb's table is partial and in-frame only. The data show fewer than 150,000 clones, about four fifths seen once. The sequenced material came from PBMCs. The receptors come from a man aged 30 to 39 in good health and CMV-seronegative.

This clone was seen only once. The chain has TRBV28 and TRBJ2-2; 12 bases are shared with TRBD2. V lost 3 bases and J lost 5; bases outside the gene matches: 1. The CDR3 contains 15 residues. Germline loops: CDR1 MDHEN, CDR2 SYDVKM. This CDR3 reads CASSFLAGGTGELFF. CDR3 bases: TGTGCCAGCAGTTTTCTAGCGGGAGGGACCGGGGAGCTGTTTTTT.

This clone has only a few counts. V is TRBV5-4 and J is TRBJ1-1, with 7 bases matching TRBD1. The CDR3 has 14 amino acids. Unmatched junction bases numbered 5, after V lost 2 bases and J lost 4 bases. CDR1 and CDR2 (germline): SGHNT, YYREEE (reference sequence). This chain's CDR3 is CASSFRDRLTEAFF. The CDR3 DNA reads TGTGCCAGCAGCTTCCGGGACAGACTCACTGAAGCTTTCTTT.

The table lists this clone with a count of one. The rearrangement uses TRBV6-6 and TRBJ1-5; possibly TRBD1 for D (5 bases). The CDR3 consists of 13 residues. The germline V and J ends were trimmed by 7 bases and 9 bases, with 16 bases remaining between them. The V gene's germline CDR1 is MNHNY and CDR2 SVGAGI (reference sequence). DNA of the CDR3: TGTGCCAGCAAAGTAGGTGGGGCTGGGCCCCAGCATTTT. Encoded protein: CASKVGGAGPQHF.

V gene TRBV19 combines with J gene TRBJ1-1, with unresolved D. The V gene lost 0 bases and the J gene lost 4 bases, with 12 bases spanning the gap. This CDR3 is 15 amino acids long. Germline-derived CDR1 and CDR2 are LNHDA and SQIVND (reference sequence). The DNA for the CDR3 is TGTGCCAGTAGTATAGAGGCGGGATTAAGCACTGAAGCTTTCTTT. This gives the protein CASSIEAGLSTEAFF.

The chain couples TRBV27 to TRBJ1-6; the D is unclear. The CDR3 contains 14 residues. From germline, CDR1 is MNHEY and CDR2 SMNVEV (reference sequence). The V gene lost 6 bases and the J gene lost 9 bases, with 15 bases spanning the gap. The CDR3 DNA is TGTGCCAGCAGACCAGAAAAAGTCCGTTCACCCCTCCACTTT. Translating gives CASRPEKVRSPLHF.

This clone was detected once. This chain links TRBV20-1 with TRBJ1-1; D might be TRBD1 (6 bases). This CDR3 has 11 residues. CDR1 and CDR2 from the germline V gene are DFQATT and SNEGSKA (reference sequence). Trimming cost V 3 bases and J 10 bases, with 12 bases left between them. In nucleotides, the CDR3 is TGCAGTGCTAGTGGGGGGGCTATAGCTTTCTTT. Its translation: CSASGGAIAFF.

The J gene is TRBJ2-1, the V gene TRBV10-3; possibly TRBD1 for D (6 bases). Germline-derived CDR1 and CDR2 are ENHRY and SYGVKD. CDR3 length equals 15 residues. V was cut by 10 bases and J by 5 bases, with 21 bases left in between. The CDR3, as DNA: TGTGCCACCACTGCGTCTTTGGGGGCTGACAATGAGCAGTTCTTC. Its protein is CATTASLGADNEQFF.

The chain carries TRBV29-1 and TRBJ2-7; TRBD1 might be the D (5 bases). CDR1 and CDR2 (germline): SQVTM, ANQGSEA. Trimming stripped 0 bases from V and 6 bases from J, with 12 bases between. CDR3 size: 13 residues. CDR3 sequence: CSVEDRQGSEQYF. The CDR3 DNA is TGCAGCGTTGAAGATCGTCAGGGAAGCGAGCAGTACTTC.

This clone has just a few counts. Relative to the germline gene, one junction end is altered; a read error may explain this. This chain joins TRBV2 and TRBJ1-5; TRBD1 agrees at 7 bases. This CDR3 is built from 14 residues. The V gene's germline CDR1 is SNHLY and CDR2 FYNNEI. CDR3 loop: CASSRQGGNQPQNF. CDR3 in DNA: TGTGCCAGCAGCCGTCAGGGGGGAAATCAGCCCCAGAATTTT.

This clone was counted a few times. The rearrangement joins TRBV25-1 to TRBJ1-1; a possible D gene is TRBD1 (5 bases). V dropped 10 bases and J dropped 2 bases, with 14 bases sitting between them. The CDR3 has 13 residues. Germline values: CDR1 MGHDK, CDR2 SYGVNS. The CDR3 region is CATSRQTNTEAFF. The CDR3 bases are TGTGCCACCTCCAGACAGACTAACACTGAAGCTTTCTTT.

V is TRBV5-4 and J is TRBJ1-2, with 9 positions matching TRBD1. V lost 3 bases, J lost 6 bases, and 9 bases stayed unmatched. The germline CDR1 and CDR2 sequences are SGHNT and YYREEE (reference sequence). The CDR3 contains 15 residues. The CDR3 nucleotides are TGTGCCAGCAGCTCACAAGACAGGGGGAGAAATGGCTACACCTTC. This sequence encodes CASSSQDRGRNGYTF.

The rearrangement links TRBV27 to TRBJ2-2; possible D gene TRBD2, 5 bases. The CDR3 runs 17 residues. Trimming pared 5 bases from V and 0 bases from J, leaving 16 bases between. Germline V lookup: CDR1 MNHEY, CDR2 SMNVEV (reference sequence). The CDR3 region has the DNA TGTGCCAGCAGTCGAGCGGCCCCTTCACCGAACACCGGGGAGCTGTTTTTT. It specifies CASSRAAPSPNTGELFF.

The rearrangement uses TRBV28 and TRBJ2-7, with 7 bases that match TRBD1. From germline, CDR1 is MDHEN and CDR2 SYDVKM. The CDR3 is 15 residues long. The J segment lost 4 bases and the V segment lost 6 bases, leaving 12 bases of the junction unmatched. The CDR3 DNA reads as TGTGCCAGCAGCTCTCCGGGACAGTCTCCTTACGAGCAGTACTTC. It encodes CASSSPGQSPYEQYF.

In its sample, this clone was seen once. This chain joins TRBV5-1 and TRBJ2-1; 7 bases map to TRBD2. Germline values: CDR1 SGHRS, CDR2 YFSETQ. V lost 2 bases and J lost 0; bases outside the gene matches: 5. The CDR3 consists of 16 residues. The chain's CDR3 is CASSLSSGISYNEQFF. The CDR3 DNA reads TGCGCCAGCAGCTTATCAAGCGGGATCTCCTACAATGAGCAGTTCTTC.

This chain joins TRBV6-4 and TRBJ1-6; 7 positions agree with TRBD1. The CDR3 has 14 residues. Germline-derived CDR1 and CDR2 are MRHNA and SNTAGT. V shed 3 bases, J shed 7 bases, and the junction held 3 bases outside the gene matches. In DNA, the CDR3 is TGTGCCAGCAGTGAGTCGACAGGGAATTCACCCCTCCACTTT. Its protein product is CASSESTGNSPLHF.

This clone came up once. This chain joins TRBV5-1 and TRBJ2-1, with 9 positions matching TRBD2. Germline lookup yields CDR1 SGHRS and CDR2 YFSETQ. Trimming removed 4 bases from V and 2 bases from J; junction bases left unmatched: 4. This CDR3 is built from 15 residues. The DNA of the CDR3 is TGCGCCAGCAGCCTAACTAGCGGGCCCTACAATGAGCAGTTCTTC. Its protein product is CASSLTSGPYNEQFF. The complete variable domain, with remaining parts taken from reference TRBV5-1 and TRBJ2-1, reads KAGVTQTPRYLIKTRGQQVTLSCSPISGHRSVSWYQQTPGQGLQFLFEYFSETQRNKGNFPGRFSGRQFSNSRSEMNVSTLELGDSALYLCASSLTSGPYNEQFFGPGTRLTVL.

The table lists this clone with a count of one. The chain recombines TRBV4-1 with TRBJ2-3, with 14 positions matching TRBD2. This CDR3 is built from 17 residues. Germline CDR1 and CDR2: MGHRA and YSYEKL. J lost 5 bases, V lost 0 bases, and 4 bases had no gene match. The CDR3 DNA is TGCGCCAGCAGCCAAGAGATGACTAGCGGGGGGGGAGATACGCAGTATTTT. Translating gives CASSQEMTSGGGDTQYF.

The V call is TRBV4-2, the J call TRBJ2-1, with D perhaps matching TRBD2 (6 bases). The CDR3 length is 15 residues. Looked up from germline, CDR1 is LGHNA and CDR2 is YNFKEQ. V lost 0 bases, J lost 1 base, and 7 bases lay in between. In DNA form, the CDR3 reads TGTGCCAGCAGCCAAGATGGGACTTCCTACAATGAGCAGTTCTTC. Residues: CASSQDGTSYNEQFF.

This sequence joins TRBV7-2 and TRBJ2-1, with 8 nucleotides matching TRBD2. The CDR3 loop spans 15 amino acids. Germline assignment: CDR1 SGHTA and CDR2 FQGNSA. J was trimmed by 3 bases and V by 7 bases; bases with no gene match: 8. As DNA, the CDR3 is TGTGCCAGCAAGATTAGCGGGGCAAACTACAATGAGCAGTTCTTC. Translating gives CASKISGANYNEQFF.

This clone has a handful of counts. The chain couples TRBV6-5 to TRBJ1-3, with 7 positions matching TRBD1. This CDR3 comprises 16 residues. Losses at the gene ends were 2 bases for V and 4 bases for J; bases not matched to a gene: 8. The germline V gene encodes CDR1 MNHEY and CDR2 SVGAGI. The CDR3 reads CASSYAYRGGGNTIYF. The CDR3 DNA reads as TGTGCCAGCAGTTACGCATACAGGGGAGGCGGAAACACCATATATTTT.

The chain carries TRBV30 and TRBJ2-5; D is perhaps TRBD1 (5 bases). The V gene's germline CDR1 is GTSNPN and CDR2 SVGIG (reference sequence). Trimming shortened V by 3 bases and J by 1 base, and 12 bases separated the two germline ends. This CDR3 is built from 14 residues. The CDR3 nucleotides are TGTGCCTGGAGCCGTAAACAGGTCCAAGAGACCCAGTACTTC. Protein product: CAWSRKQVQETQYF.

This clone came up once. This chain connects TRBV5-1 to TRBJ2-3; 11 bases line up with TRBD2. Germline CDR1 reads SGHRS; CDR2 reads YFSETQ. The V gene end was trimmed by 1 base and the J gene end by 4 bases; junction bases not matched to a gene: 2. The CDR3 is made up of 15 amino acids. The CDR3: CASSLKLAGADTQYF. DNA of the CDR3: TGCGCCAGCAGCTTGAAACTAGCGGGGGCAGATACGCAGTATTTT.

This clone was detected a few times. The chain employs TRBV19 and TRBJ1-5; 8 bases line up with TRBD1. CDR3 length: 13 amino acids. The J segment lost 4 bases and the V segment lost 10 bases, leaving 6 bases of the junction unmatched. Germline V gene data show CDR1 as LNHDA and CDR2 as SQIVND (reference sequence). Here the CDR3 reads CATSRQGNQPQHF. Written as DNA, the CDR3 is TGTGCCACCTCACGACAGGGGAATCAGCCCCAGCATTTT.

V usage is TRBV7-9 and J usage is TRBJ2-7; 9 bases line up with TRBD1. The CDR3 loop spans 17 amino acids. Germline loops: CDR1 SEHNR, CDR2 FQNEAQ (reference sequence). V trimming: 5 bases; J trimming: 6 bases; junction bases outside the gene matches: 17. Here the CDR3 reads CASSPASDWTGVCEQYF. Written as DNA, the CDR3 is TGTGCCAGCAGCCCTGCTTCAGACTGGACAGGGGTTTGCGAGCAGTACTTC.

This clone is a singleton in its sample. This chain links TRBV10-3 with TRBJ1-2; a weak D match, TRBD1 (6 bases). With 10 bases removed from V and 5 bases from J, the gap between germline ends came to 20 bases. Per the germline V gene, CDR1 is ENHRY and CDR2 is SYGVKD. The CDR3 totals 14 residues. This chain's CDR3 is CATNLEQGGYGYTF. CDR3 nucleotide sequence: TGTGCCACTAACCTTGAACAGGGCGGGTATGGCTACACCTTC.

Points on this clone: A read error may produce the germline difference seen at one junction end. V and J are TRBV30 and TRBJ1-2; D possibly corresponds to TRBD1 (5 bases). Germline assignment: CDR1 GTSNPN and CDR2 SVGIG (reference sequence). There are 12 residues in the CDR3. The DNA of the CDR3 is TGTGCCTGGAGTGTACAGGATTATGGCTACCCCTTC. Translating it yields CAWSVQDYGYPF.